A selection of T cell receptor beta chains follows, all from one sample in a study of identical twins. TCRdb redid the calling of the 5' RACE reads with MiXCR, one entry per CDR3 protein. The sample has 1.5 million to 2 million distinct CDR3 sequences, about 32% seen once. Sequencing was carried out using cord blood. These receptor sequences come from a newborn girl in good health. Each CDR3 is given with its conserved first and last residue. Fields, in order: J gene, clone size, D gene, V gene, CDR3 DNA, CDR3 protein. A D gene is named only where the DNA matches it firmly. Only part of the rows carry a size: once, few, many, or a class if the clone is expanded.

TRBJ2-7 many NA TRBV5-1 TGTGCCAGCAGTTTGGGACAAAACTACGAGCAGTACTTC CASSLGQNYEQYF
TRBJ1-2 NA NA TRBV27 TGTGCCAGCGCCGGGAACCTAAGGCGGGGGCCCAACTATGGCTACACCTTC CASAGNLRRGPNYGYTF
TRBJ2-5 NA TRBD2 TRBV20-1 TGCAGTGCTAGAGTACCGGGGGGGACCCAGTACTTC CSARVPGGTQYF
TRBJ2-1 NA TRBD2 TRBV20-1 TGCAGTGCTCAGAAACTAGCGGGCCACTCCTACAATGAGCAGTTCTTC CSAQKLAGHSYNEQFF
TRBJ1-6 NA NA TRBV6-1 TGTGCCAGCAGTGAACCCTTAAATTCACCCCTCCACTTT CASSEPLNSPLHF
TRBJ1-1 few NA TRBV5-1 TGCGCCAGCAGCTGGGGAGGGGCAGGGAACACTGAAGCTTTCTTT CASSWGGAGNTEAFF
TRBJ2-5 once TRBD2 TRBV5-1 TGCGCCGGCAGCTTCCTAGCGGGGGATGTAGAGACCCAGTACTTC CAGSFLAGDVETQYF
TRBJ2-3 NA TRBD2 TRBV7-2 TGTGCCAGCAGCTTAGCCGGACTTAGCGGGGGCCCCACAGATACGCAGTATTTT CASSLAGLSGGPTDTQYF
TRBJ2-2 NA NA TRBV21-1 TGTGCCAGCAGCAAACCAGCGGAGAACACCGGGGAGCTGTTTTTT CASSKPAENTGELFF
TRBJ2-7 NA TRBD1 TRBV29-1 TGCAGCGTTGAAGATACAGGGGGCTACGAGCAGTACTTC CSVEDTGGYEQYF
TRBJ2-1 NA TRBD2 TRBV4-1 TGCGCCAGCAGCCAAGTGTCTAGCGGGAGGGGGGAGCAGTTCTTC CASSQVSSGRGEQFF
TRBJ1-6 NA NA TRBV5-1 TGCGCCAGCAGGGACCGCTCCTATAATTCACCCCTCCACTTT CASRDRSYNSPLHF
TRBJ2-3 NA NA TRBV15 TGTGCTACAACGGGCGTACCCACAGATACGCAGTATTTT CATTGVPTDTQYF
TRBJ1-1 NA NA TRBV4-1 TGCGCCAGCAGCCAAGTATCTGGGGGGCGTTTGGCTTTCTTT CASSQVSGGRLAFF
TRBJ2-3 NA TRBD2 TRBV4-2 TGTGCCAGCAGCCAAGAAGATGAGCTCGGGGGGACCACAGATACGCAGTATTTT CASSQEDELGGTTDTQYF
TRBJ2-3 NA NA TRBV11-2 TGTGCCAGCAGCTTATTGGGGTTCAGGACTTCGGGAGATACGCAGTATTTT CASSLLGFRTSGDTQYF
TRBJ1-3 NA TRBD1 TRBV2 TGTGCCAGCAGTGATGTCAGGGGGTACGGAAACACCATATATTTT CASSDVRGYGNTIYF
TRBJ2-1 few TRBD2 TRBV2 TGTGCCAGCAGTGAATTTTCTAGCGGGAGGGCCTCGGATGAGCAGTTCTTC CASSEFSSGRASDEQFF
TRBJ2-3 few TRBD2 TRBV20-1 TGCAGTGCTAGAGATTACCAGCGGGGGGGATGGGATACGCAGTATTTT CSARDYQRGGWDTQYF
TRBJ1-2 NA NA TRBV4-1 TGCGCCAGCAGCCAAGCGATTTCGGGGGGGCCGATGTTCGGCCACACCTTC CASSQAISGGPMFGHTF
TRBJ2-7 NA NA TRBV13 TGTGCCAGCAGCTTTGGCGACGGAGCCTACGAGCAGTACTTC CASSFGDGAYEQYF
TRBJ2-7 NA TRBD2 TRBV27 TGTGCCAGCAGTTTATCTCGTCTAGCGGGAGTCCTAGTCGGCGATGAGCAGTACTTC CASSLSRLAGVLVGDEQYF
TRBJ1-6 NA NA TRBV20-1 TGCAGTGCCCGCCCCGGGAATTCACCCCTCCACTTT CSARPGNSPLHF
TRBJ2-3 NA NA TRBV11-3 TGTGCCAGCAGCCTGGGGAGCGTCGGCACAGATACGCAGTATTTT CASSLGSVGTDTQYF
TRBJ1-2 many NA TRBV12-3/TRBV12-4 TGTGCCAGCAGTACAGGGCCTAACTATGGCTACACCTTC CASSTGPNYGYTF
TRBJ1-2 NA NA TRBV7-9 TGTGCCAGCGGGGCCGGTTTCAGCGGGCCCATTGGACACACCTTC CASGAGFSGPIGHTF
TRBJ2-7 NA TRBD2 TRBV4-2 TGTGCCAGCAGCCAACCTGTGAGGGGCCGGGGGGGTGAGCAGTACTTC CASSQPVRGRGGEQYF
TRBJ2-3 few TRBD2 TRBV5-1 TGCGCCAGCAGCTTGGCCCGCACTAGCGGGGCTGATACGCAGTATTTT CASSLARTSGADTQYF
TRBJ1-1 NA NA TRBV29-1 TGCAGCGTCGCCCGGTCCACTGAAGCTTTCTTT CSVARSTEAFF
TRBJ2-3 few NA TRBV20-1 TGCAGTGCTCACGCTAGGGGGGGTGGCGCAGATACGCAGTATTTT CSAHARGGGADTQYF
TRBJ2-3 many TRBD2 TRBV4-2 TGTGCCAGCAGCCTCCTAGTCGCTAGCGGGACAGATACGCAGTATTTT CASSLLVASGTDTQYF
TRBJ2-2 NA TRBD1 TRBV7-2 TGTGCCAGCAGCGGCCGACAGGGAACCGGGGAGCTGTTTTTT CASSGRQGTGELFF
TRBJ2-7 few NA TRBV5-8 TGTGCCAGCAGCCCGAACCGGGACCTTTACACCAATGAGCAGTACTTC CASSPNRDLYTNEQYF
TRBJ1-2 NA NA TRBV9 TGTGCCAGCAGCGCCGACGGACCGGGTCTTCAATATGGCTACACCTTC CASSADGPGLQYGYTF
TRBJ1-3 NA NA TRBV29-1 TGCAGCGCCAAAAGGGACTCTGGAAACACCATATATTTT CSAKRDSGNTIYF
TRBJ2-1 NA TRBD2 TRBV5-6 TGTGCCAGCAGCTTGAGCGGGATACGTCTCTCCTACAATGAGCAGTTCTTC CASSLSGIRLSYNEQFF
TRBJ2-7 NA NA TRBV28 TGTGCCAGCAGTTTAGGTACAGCTAACTCCTACGAGCAGTACTTC CASSLGTANSYEQYF
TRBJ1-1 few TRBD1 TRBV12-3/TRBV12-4 TGTGCCAGCAGTTTATACAGGGGCCGGACTGAAGCTTTCTTT CASSLYRGRTEAFF
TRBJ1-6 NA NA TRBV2 TGTGCCAGCAGCGACGTCCAGGAGCTAAACACCCTCCACTTT CASSDVQELNTLHF
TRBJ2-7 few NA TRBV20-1 TGCAGTGCTAGAGTACCCGGGTTTGCCTCCTACGAGCAGTACTTC CSARVPGFASYEQYF
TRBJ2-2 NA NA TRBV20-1 TGCAGTGCTGTTTCTAGAGTCACGAACACCGGGGAGCTGTTTTTT CSAVSRVTNTGELFF
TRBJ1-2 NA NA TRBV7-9 TGTGCCAGCAGCTTAATCCCCTTTACAGGGAACTATGGCTACACCTTC CASSLIPFTGNYGYTF
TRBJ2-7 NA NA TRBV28 TGTGCCAGCAGTCAAAGCTCCCCGGGGAGGTACGAGCAGTACTTC CASSQSSPGRYEQYF
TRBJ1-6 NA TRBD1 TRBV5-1 TGCGCCAGCAGCCCCAGACAGGGGAGTTCACCCCTCCACTTT CASSPRQGSSPLHF
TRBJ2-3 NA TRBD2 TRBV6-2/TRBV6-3 TGTGCCAGCAGAGGGACTAGCGGTAGAGATACGCAGTATTTT CASRGTSGRDTQYF
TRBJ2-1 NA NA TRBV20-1 TGCAGTGCTAGAGATGCAATAGGGGGGAGCCACAATGAGCAGTTCTTC CSARDAIGGSHNEQFF
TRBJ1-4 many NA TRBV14 TGTGCCAGCAGTAGGGGAGGGACTAATGAAAAACTGTTTTTT CASSRGGTNEKLFF
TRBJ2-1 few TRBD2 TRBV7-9 TGTGCCAGCAGCTTAGGTAGTAGCGGGGATGAGCAGTTCTTC CASSLGSSGDEQFF
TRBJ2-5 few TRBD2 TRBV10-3 TGTGCCATCAGTGGTCCTAGCGGGGTAGAGCAGTACTTC CAISGPSGVEQYF
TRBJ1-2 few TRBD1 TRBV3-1 TGTGCCAGCAGCCAAGAAAGGGGCACAGGGGCCTATGGCTACACCTTC CASSQERGTGAYGYTF
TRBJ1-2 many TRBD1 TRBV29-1 TGCAGCGTCGGGACAGGGGTTAACTATGGCTACACCTTC CSVGTGVNYGYTF
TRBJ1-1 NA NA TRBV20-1 TGCAGTGCTAGGCCGGACAGAGACACTGAAGCTTTCTTT CSARPDRDTEAFF
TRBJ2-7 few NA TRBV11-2 TGTGCCAGCAGCTCCTCTTGGGAGCAGTACTTC CASSSSWEQYF